This entry concerns a single TCR beta chain. As yet, its antigen is unknown. Gene names are the mouse ones. The read gets to within 4 residues of the CDR3 end, and the germline J gene fills in the rest. The data derive from a study of CD8+ T cells in alopecia areata. Study-level background: Skin from roughly 6-13-month-old C3H/HeJ graft donors with spontaneous alopecia went to roughly 7-10-week-old female C3H/HeJ mice. Study results and limitations: Sequencing of scalp tissue also captures the resident alphabeta T cells of normal skin.

The CDR3 sequence is 16 residues long. Per the germline V gene, CDR1 is SGHSA and CDR2 is FRNQAP. V gave up 5 bases and J gave up 1 base; unmatched junction bases: 5. It was cDNA, reverse transcribed from extracted RNA, that served as the sequencing template. The method was immunoSEQ multiplex PCR; TCRdb's version includes in-frame clones alone and lacks a portion of them. The sample has some 120,000 clones, none seen only once. The sequenced sample was lesional skin. This chain connects TRBV16 to TRBJ2-1; 10 nucleotides align to TRBD2. This clonotype was sampled from a C3H/HeJ mouse with alopecia areata. The mouse strain carries the MHC haplotype H2-k. Partial CDR3 DNA: TGTGCAAGCAGCCCCGGGACTGGGGTAAACTATGCT. Protein: CASSPGTGVNYA. The full CDR3 protein reads CASSPGTGVNYAEQFF.